This T cell receptor beta chain emerged from a study of T cell responses to AZD1222 COVID-19 vaccine. With regard to this clone: What it recognizes is unknown.

The study's findings and limits: The peak T cell response came first, and repertoires were sampled only after it. Just a handful of AZD1222 recipients were seropositive at baseline. Two AZD1222 doses significantly raised spike-specific TCR breadth and depth over controls. The donors showed a predominance of white British ancestry and of females, with possible underestimation of clonal diversity.

Sequencing was performed with immunoSEQ multiplex PCR; in TCRdb, only in-frame clones are kept and a portion is missing. Of roughly 120,000 clones listed, around 87% are singletons. Per the germline V gene, CDR1 is GTSNPN and CDR2 is SVGIG (reference sequence). V was shortened by 3 bases and J by 3 bases, with 18 bases between the two germline ends. CDR3 length: 15 amino acids. The rearrangement links TRBV30 to TRBJ2-7; D possibly corresponds to TRBD2 (6 bases). Source: peripheral blood, taken on day 0 of AZD1222 vaccination. The origin of this receptor is an adult in good health. The CDR3 nucleotides are TGTGCCTGGAGCCGGGGGAACCCAAGAGTCTACGAGCAGTACTTC. Encoded protein: CAWSRGNPRVYEQYF.